Shown below are 22 T cell receptor beta chains from a single sample sequenced in a study of cytomegalovirus exposure and HLA in healthy donors. It was with 60 Vbeta and 13 Jbeta primers that the PCR ran. Method: immunoSEQ multiplex PCR; TCRdb's copy keeps in-frame clones and lacks some. The table has some 140,000 clones, 70% to 85% seen once. Sequences were obtained from PBMCs. The receptors shown here come from a man aged 40-50 years in good health and CMV-seropositive.

The gene calls are TRBV28 and TRBJ2-7; the D gene is possibly TRBD1 (5 bases). The V and J ends lost 6 bases and 2 bases respectively, with 14 bases between them. CDR3 size: 14 residues. Germline V lookup: CDR1 MDHEN, CDR2 SYDVKM. For the CDR3, the DNA is TGTGCCAGCAGACCGCCTGGACAAGCCTACGAGCAGTACTTC. It codes for CASRPPGQAYEQYF.

This clone came up once. This chain links TRBV19 with TRBJ1-4; 11 positions agree with TRBD1. Trimming cost V 7 bases and J 8 bases; bases outside gene matches: 6. This CDR3 has 14 residues. Germline V gene lookup returns CDR1 LNHDA and CDR2 SQIVND (reference sequence). The chain's CDR3 is CASTKDRGPEKLFF. CDR3 DNA sequence: TGTGCCAGTACCAAGGACAGGGGGCCAGAAAAACTGTTTTTT.

This chain links TRBV4-2 with TRBJ2-3; 7 bases line up with TRBD2. Germline CDR1 is LGHNA and CDR2 is YNFKEQ. With V trimmed by 4 bases and J by 0 bases, 10 bases remained unmatched. The length of the CDR3 is 17 residues. In nucleotides, the CDR3 is TGTGCCAGCAGCCTTCAGCGGGGCGGAGGCAGCACAGATACGCAGTATTTT. Translated, it gives CASSLQRGGGSTDTQYF.

This chain joins TRBV20-1 and TRBJ2-7; 7 bases map to TRBD1. Trimming cost V 8 bases and J 4 bases; bases outside gene matches: 5. Germline CDR1 and CDR2: DFQATT and SNEGSKA (reference sequence). The CDR3 totals 11 residues. CDR3 sequence reads: CSPGQTYEQYF. CDR3 DNA: TGCAGTCCGGGACAGACTTACGAGCAGTACTTC.

This clone appeared a few times. This rearrangement joins TRBV11-1 to TRBJ1-2; no firm D call. This CDR3 has 16 amino acids. Germline values: CDR1 SGHAT, CDR2 FQDESV (reference sequence). Trimming pared 1 base from V and 3 bases from J, leaving 15 bases between. The CDR3 reads CASSLEEIAGDYGYTF. CDR3 bases: TGTGCCAGCAGCTTAGAAGAAATTGCAGGCGACTATGGCTACACCTTC.

V and J are TRBV11-2 and TRBJ1-5; maybe TRBD1 (6 bases). This CDR3 region has 16 residues. Looked up from germline, CDR1 is SGHAT and CDR2 is FQNNGV. Trimming took 5 bases from V and 0 from J, leaving 14 bases between them. CDR3 region: CASSPLTGNSNQPQHF. Written as DNA, the CDR3 is TGTGCCAGCAGCCCCTTGACAGGTAATAGCAATCAGCCCCAGCATTTT. Full variable domain (rest looked up from reference TRBV11-2 and TRBJ1-5): EAGVAQSPRYKIIEKRQSVAFWCNPISGHATLYWYQQILGQGPKLLIQFQNNGVVDDSQLPKDRFSAERLKGVDSTLKIQPAKLEDSAVYLCASSPLTGNSNQPQHFGDGTRLSIL.

The V call is TRBV25-1, the J call TRBJ1-2; a weak D match, TRBD1 (6 bases). V was trimmed by 6 bases and J by 4 bases, leaving 21 bases between them. Per the germline V gene, CDR1 is MGHDK and CDR2 is SYGVNS. This CDR3 has 16 amino acids. For the CDR3, the DNA is TGTGCCAGCAGCCACGCGTTGGGGGCGGATGCCTATGGCTACACCTTC. Translation gives CASSHALGADAYGYTF.

This sequence joins TRBV5-4 and TRBJ2-5; 12 bases agree with TRBD2. The CDR3 extends over 15 amino acids. V was clipped by 4 bases and J by 4 bases; unmatched bases: 5. Germline-derived CDR1 and CDR2 are SGHNT and YYREEE (reference sequence). In nucleotides, the CDR3 is TGTGCCAGCAGCCAGCCTAGCGGGAGGGCAGAGACCCAGTACTTC. Its protein product is CASSQPSGRAETQYF.

This chain uses TRBV10-1 with TRBJ1-2; D remains unclear. V lost 8 bases, J lost 2 bases, and 15 bases lay in between. Per the germline V gene, CDR1 is WNHNN and CDR2 is SYGVQD (reference sequence). The CDR3 consists of 14 residues. Here the CDR3 reads CASPTNRGNYGYTF. Here the CDR3 DNA reads TGCGCCAGCCCCACTAATAGAGGGAACTATGGCTACACCTTC.

V and J are TRBV11-2 and TRBJ1-2, with D possibly being TRBD1 (5 bases). Germline CDR1 and CDR2: SGHAT and FQNNGV. The CDR3 length is 13 residues. Between the trimmed V and J ends, which lost 5 bases and 4 bases, there was a span of 11 bases. The DNA of the CDR3 is TGTGCCAGCAGCCCTGGGACTCTCTATGGCTACACCTTC. Its protein product is CASSPGTLYGYTF. Full variable domain (missing parts from reference TRBV11-2 and TRBJ1-2): EAGVAQSPRYKIIEKRQSVAFWCNPISGHATLYWYQQILGQGPKLLIQFQNNGVVDDSQLPKDRFSAERLKGVDSTLKIQPAKLEDSAVYLCASSPGTLYGYTFGSGTRLTVV.

V and J are TRBV28 and TRBJ2-1, with TRBD2 matching 9 bases. The CDR3 is 13 residues long. Unmatched junction bases numbered 6, after V lost 2 bases and J lost 13 bases. Germline V gives CDR1 MDHEN, CDR2 SYDVKM. CDR3 DNA sequence: TGTGCCAGCAGTTTAGGGCGGCGGGAGGGACAGTTCTTC. Amino acids: CASSLGRREGQFF.

The chain carries TRBV11-3 and TRBJ2-1; a possible D gene is TRBD2 (6 bases). Germline-derived CDR1 and CDR2 are SGHNT and YENEEA. V lost 1 base and J 8 bases, leaving 12 bases between the germline ends. This CDR3 has 14 amino acids. This CDR3 is CASSLGAASDEQFF. The DNA of the CDR3 is TGTGCCAGCAGCTTAGGGGCAGCTAGCGATGAGCAGTTCTTC. Combining the CDR3 with reference TRBV11-3 and TRBJ2-1 gives the whole variable domain EAGVVQSPRYKIIEKKQPVAFWCNPISGHNTLYWYLQNLGQGPELLIRYENEEAVDDSQLPKDRFSAERLKGVDSTLKIQPAELGDSAVYLCASSLGAASDEQFFGPGTRLTVL.

The chain uses TRBV6-5 and TRBJ1-4, with 11 bases aligning to TRBD1. The V segment lost 6 bases and the J segment 5 bases; nucleotides outside the gene matches: 5. There are 15 residues in the CDR3. Looked up from germline, CDR1 is MNHEY and CDR2 is SVGAGI. The chain's CDR3 is CASRDRGRGNEKLFF. The CDR3 nucleotides are TGTGCCAGCAGGGACAGGGGGCGCGGGAATGAAAAACTGTTTTTT.

This clone was seen a handful of times. The chain has TRBV14 and TRBJ2-5; D call uncertain. This CDR3 region has 12 residues. Germline CDR1 reads SGHDN; CDR2 reads FVKESK. V gave up 1 base and J gave up 5 bases, with 5 bases separating them. The CDR3 reads CASSQVLETQYF. In DNA form, the CDR3 reads TGTGCCAGCAGCCAAGTCTTGGAGACCCAGTACTTC.

This clone was detected only a few times. V usage is TRBV4-1 and J usage is TRBJ2-7; D remains unclear. The V gene's germline CDR1 is MGHRA and CDR2 YSYEKL. V lost 1 base, J lost 2 bases, and 6 bases lay in between. This CDR3 has 13 residues. DNA of the CDR3: TGCGCCAGCAGCCAAGTGCCAGCCTACGAGCAGTACTTC. The encoded protein is CASSQVPAYEQYF.

The rearrangement joins TRBV4-1 to TRBJ1-2; TRBD1 aligns across 7 bases. Trimming removed 6 bases from V and 2 bases from J; junction bases left unmatched: 12. The CDR3 length is 16 residues. The germline V gene has CDR1 MGHRA and CDR2 YSYEKL. The CDR3 here is CASRQRGTEKNYGYTF. CDR3 in DNA: TGCGCCAGCAGGCAAAGGGGGACAGAGAAAAACTATGGCTACACCTTC.

The chain couples TRBV28 to TRBJ2-1; 9 bases map to TRBD2. Trimming cost V 10 bases and J 7 bases; bases outside gene matches: 14. This CDR3 has 15 residues. CDR1 and CDR2 from the germline V gene are MDHEN and SYDVKM. In DNA, the CDR3 is TGTGCCACCAAAGGGGGCGGGAGGGCCTTTAATGAGCAGTTCTTC. It encodes CATKGGGRAFNEQFF.

The genes are TRBV7-9 and TRBJ1-2, with 11 bases identical to TRBD1. J was trimmed by 8 bases and V by 1 base; bases with no gene match: 6. This CDR3 is 15 amino acids long. The germline V gene has CDR1 SEHNR and CDR2 FQNEAQ (reference sequence). Here the CDR3 reads CASSLDGTGGNGYTF. Written as DNA, the CDR3 is TGTGCCAGCAGCTTAGATGGGACAGGGGGTAACGGCTACACCTTC.

This clone was seen once. The chain is built from TRBV10-1 and TRBJ2-7; 8 bases are shared with TRBD1. The J segment lost 1 base and the V segment lost 3 bases, leaving 5 bases of the junction unmatched. Germline V gives CDR1 WNHNN, CDR2 SYGVQD (reference sequence). The length of the CDR3 is 15 residues. The CDR3, as DNA: TGCGCCAGCAGTGACCCCGGGACAGGATCCTACGAGCAGTACTTC. Translated: CASSDPGTGSYEQYF.

This rearrangement joins TRBV28 to TRBJ1-1; TRBD1 aligns across 8 bases. The junction had 6 bases not matched to a gene; V was cut back by 5 bases and J by 1 base. Germline assignment: CDR1 MDHEN and CDR2 SYDVKM. This CDR3 is 15 amino acids long. CDR3 region: CASSVQGQANTEAFF. The CDR3 DNA is TGTGCCAGCAGTGTACAGGGACAGGCGAACACTGAAGCTTTCTTT.

V usage is TRBV11-2 and J usage is TRBJ1-2; D is possibly TRBD1 (6 bases). The germline V gene encodes CDR1 SGHAT and CDR2 FQNNGV. CDR3 length: 17 residues. V shed 1 base and J shed 1 base, with 16 bases lying between them. CDR3 DNA sequence: TGTGCCAGCAGCTTAGGACACAGGGAGTCTGATAACTATGGCTACACCTTC. It specifies CASSLGHRESDNYGYTF.

This clone was observed a few times. The chain carries TRBV11-3 and TRBJ2-3; a weak D match, TRBD2 (6 bases). Germline assignment: CDR1 SGHNT and CDR2 YENEEA. Trimming stripped 1 base from V and 2 bases from J, with 10 bases between. The CDR3 covers 15 residues. For the CDR3, the DNA is TGTGCCAGCAGCTTAGGGGGGACTCTCACAGATACGCAGTATTTT. It specifies CASSLGGTLTDTQYF.